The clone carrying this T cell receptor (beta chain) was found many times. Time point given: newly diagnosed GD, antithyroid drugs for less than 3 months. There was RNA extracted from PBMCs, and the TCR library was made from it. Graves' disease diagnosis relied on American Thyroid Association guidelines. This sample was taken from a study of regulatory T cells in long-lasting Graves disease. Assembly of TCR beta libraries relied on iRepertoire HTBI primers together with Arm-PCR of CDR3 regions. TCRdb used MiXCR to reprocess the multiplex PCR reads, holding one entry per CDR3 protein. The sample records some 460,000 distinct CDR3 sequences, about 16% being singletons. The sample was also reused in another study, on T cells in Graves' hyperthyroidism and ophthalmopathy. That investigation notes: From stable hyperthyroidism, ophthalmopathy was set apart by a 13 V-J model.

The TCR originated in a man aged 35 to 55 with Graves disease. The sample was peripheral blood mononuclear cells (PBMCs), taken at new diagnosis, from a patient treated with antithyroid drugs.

The CDR3 coding sequence is TGTGCCAGCACCCTCGATAGGCAGCCCCAGCATTTT. Translation: CASTLDRQPQHF. The rearrangement links TRBV28 to TRBJ1-5; D is unclear. Germline CDR1 and CDR2: MDHEN and SYDVKM. The ends were cut back, 7 bases at V and 7 bases at J, with 11 bases in the middle. This CDR3 region has 12 residues.